Listed below are T cell receptor beta chains from one sample, sequenced in a study of beta chain features in type 1 diabetes. Method: immunoSEQ multiplex PCR; TCRdb's copy keeps in-frame clones and lacks some. The table lists approximately 260,000 clones, roughly 25% of them singletons, with around 0.011% in the top ten. Specimen: naive CD4+ T cells from blood. These receptors all stem from a woman in her 30s with type 1 diabetes. The CDR3 runs from the conserved cysteine through the conserved F or W.

CDR3 length	V gene	J gene	CDR3 protein
16	TRBV25-1	TRBJ2-2	CASSDLSGTNTGELFF
15	TRBV9	TRBJ1-2	CASSLNRGLSNGYTF
13	TRBV29-1	TRBJ2-1	CSVSSDSYNEQFF
18	TRBV4-1	TRBJ2-1	CASSQDPASGNTYNEQFF
13	TRBV18	TRBJ2-5	CASKKQGQETQYF
12	TRBV30	TRBJ2-5	CAWSVVPGGQYF
15	TRBV5-6	TRBJ2-3	CASSLGTGNADTQYF
13	TRBV30	TRBJ2-2	CAWSPTGAGELFF
14	TRBV9	TRBJ2-4	CASTQGITADIQYF
14	TRBV6-6	TRBJ2-3	CASRMLTSTDTQYF
14	TRBV9	TRBJ1-2	CASSTQGQNYGYTF
15	TRBV23-1	TRBJ2-7	CASSQPTSGAYEQYF
15	TRBV19	TRBJ2-1	CASSIWEASYNEQFF
11	TRBV25-1	TRBJ2-3	CASGGGNTQYF
15	TRBV4-2	TRBJ2-1	CASSLGLAEYNEQFF
14	TRBV2	TRBJ1-1	CASSESGGETEAFF
14	TRBV7-2	TRBJ2-7	CASSPGSYTYEQYF
13	TRBV27	TRBJ2-7	CASSPGLAGEQYF
14	TRBV5-1	TRBJ2-1	CASSLGPGSNEQFF
14	TRBV18	TRBJ1-2	CASSPPRQAHGYTF
13	TRBV4-2	TRBJ2-1	CASSQDYGSEQFF
14	TRBV29-1	TRBJ1-1	CSVEFRQGDTEAFF
14	TRBV6-5	TRBJ1-5	CASRPDRDHQPQHF
14	TRBV18	TRBJ1-1	CASSPLRGSTEAFF
14	TRBV18	TRBJ2-5	CASSSPLQEETQYF
17	TRBV2	TRBJ2-3	CASRLAGGSGFGDTQYF
14	TRBV29-1	TRBJ1-2	CSVFVTGPSYGYTF
14	TRBV4-2	TRBJ2-2	CASSQDLVPGELFF
16	TRBV5-4	TRBJ1-1	CASSLGWTGVTTEAFF
12	TRBV5-1	TRBJ2-5	CASSQTQETQYF
12	TRBV5-4	TRBJ1-4	CASSSGSSGQIF
14	TRBV18	TRBJ1-2	CASSTTGPNYGYTF
14	TRBV7-2	TRBJ2-1	CASSPTGLYNEQFF
16	TRBV18	TRBJ2-1	CASSPETELAGDPQFF
15	TRBV14	TRBJ2-1	CASSQRLAEYNEQFF
16	TRBV4-1	TRBJ2-2	CASSQSRDRVTGELFF
13	TRBV5-1	TRBJ1-2	CASSRDRVDGYTF
15	TRBV29-1	TRBJ2-5	CSVEIRGGYQETQYF
15	TRBV4-2	TRBJ2-7	CASSHLAGPTYEQYF
10	TRBV20-1	TRBJ1-4	CSAQNEKLFF
15	TRBV19	TRBJ2-2	CASSISAGDTGELFF
13	TRBV30	TRBJ1-2	CAWSVSGRGGYTF
14	TRBV7-9	TRBJ1-2	CASSLEQGLFGYTF
12	TRBV4-1	TRBJ2-1	CASSARGQEQFF
13	TRBV6-5	TRBJ1-1	CASRRTGNTEAFF
13	TRBV29-1	TRBJ1-1	CSGIGQGGTEAFF
15	TRBV29-1	TRBJ2-5	CSVEELGQGGETQYF
15	TRBV11-2	TRBJ2-7	CASSLDRDSPYEQYF
13	TRBV4-1	TRBJ2-1	CASRLTSTGEQFF
15	TRBV28	TRBJ1-5	CASTTPQRSNQPQHF
14	TRBV30	TRBJ2-5	CAYGTSGRGETQYF
16	TRBV7-9	TRBJ2-1	CASSFKVAGARYEQFF
17	TRBV4-2	TRBJ2-1	CASSQGTSGQSYNEQFF
16	TRBV5-1	TRBJ2-1	CASSFGGASSYNEQFF
16	TRBV4-2	TRBJ2-7	CASSQEGSGTIYEQYF
15	TRBV7-3	TRBJ2-1	CASSLTGSTYNEQFF
15	TRBV28	TRBJ2-7	CASSLPTGAPYEQYF
15	TRBV28	TRBJ2-7	CASSAGQTSSYEQYF
14	TRBV7-9	TRBJ2-3	CASSAHRVGDTQYF